The present entry profiles one T cell receptor beta chain with its context. This entry belongs to a study of blood T cell repertoires in COVID-19. Whole-study context: Whether acute or convalescent, the COVID-19 samples came from the United States, Italy and Spain. Sources were T cells, B-cell-depleted T cells, or PBMCs; the material itself was cDNA or gDNA.

Method: immunoSEQ multiplex PCR; TCRdb's copy keeps in-frame clones and lacks some. The data hold 35,000 to 55,000 clones, with about 90% observed a single time. The sample comprised peripheral blood. The clonotype originates from a man aged 50-60 years with active COVID-19.

CDR3 loop: CASSLVSGNQPQHF. In nucleotides, the CDR3 is TGTGCCAGCAGTCTGGTCAGCGGCAATCAGCCCCAGCATTTT. The rearrangement links TRBV6-2 or TRBV6-3 to TRBJ1-5; D call uncertain. Germline CDR1 MNHEY, CDR2 SVGEGT. Between the trimmed V and J ends, which lost 5 bases and 2 bases, there was a span of 10 bases. The CDR3 length is 14 residues.